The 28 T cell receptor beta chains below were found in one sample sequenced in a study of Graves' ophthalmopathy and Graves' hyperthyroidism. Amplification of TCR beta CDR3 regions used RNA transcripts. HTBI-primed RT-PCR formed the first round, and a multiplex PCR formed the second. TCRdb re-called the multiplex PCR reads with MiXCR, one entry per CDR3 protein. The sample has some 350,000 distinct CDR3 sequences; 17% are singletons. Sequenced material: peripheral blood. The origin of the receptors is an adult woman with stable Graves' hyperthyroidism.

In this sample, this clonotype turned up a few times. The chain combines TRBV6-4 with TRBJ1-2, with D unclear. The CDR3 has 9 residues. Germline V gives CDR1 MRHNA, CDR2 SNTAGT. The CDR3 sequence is CDSSYGYTF. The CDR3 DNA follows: TGTGACAGTTCTTATGGCTACACCTTC.

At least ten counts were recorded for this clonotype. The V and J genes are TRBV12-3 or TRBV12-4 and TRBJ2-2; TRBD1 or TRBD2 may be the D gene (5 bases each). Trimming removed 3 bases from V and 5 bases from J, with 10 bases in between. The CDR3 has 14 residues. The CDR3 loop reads CASSFSGTTGELFF. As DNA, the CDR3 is TGTGCCAGCAGTTTTTCCGGGACGACCGGGGAGCTGTTTTTT.

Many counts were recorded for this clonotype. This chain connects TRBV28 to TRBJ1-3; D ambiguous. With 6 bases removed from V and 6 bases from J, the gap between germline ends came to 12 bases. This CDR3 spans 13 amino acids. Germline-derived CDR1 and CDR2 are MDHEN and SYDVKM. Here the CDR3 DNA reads TGTGCCAGCAGCTGGGCCTCGGCAAACACCATATATTTT. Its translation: CASSWASANTIYF.

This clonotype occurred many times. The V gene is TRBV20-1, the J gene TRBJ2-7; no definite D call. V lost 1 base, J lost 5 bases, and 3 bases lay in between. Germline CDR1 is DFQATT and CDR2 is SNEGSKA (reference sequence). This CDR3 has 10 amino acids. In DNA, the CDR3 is TGCAGTGCTAGAGTCCACGAGCAGTACTTC. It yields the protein CSARVHEQYF.

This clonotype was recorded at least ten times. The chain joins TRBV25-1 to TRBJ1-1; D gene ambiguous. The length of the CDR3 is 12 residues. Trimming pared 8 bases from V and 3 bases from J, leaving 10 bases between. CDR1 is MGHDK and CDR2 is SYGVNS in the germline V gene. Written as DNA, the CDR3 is TGTGCCAGCGGTCGCGGGTACACTGAAGCTTTCTTT. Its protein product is CASGRGYTEAFF. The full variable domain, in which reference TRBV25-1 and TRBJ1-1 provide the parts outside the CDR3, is EADIYQTPRYLVIGTGKKITLECSQTMGHDKMYWYQQDPGMELHLIHYSYGVNSTEKGDLSSESTVSRIRTEHFPLTLESARPSHTSQYLCASGRGYTEAFFGQGTRLTVV.

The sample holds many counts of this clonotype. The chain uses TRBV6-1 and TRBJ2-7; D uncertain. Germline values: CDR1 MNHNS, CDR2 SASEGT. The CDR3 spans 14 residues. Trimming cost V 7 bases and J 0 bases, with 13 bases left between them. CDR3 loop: CASIRNRISYEQYF. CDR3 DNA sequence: TGTGCCAGCATCCGGAATCGGATCTCCTACGAGCAGTACTTC.

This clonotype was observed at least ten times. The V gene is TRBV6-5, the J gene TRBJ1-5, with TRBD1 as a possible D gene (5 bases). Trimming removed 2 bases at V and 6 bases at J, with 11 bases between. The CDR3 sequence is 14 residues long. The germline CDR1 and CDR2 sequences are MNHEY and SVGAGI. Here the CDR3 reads CASSYRQGGQPQHF. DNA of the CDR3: TGTGCCAGCAGTTACAGGCAGGGAGGTCAGCCCCAGCATTTT.

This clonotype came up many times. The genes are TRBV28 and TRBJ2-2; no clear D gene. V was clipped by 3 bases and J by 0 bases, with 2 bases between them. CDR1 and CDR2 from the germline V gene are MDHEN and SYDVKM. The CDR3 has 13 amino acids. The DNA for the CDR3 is TGTGCCAGCAGTTTTACGAACACCGGGGAGCTGTTTTTT. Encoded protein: CASSFTNTGELFF.

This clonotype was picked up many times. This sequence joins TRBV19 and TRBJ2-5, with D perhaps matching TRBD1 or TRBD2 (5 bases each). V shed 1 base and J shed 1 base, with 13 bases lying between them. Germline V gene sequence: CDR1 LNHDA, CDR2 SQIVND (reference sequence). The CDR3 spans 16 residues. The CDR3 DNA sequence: TGTGCCAGTAGTATAGGTACTTCGGGGACCCAAGAGACCCAGTACTTC. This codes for CASSIGTSGTQETQYF.

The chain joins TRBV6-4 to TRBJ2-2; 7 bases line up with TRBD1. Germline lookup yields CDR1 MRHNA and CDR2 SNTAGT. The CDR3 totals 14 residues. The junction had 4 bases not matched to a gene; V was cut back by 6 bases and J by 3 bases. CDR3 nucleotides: TGTGCCAGCAGCCCCGACAGGGACACCGGGGAGCTGTTTTTT. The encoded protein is CASSPDRDTGELFF.

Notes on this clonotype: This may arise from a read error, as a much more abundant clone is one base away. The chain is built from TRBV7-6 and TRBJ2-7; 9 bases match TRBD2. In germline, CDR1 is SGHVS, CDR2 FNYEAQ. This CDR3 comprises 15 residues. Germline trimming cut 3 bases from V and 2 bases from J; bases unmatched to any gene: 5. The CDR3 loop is CASSLGAGGTYEQYV. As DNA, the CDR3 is TGTGCCAGCAGCTTGGGAGCGGGAGGAACCTACGAGCAGTACGTC.

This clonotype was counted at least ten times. The DNA of the CDR3 is TGTGCCAGCAGCTTAGGGGCCAACGTCCTGACTTTC. This translates into CASSLGANVLTF. The chain carries TRBV7-2 and TRBJ2-6; D uncertain. Germline V gene data show CDR1 as SGHTA and CDR2 as FQGNSA. The CDR3 covers 12 residues. Trimming cost V 1 base and J 5 bases, with 0 bases left between them.

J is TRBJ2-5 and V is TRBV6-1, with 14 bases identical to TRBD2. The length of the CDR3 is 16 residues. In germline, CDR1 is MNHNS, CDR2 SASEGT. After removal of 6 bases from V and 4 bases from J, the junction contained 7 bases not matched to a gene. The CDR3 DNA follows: TGTGCCAGCAGAACCCGGACTAGCGGGAGGATAGAGACCCAGTACTTC. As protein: CASRTRTSGRIETQYF.

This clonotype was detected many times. The CDR3 DNA reads as TGCAGTGCCTCGACAGCCTCGGGCACCGGGGAGCTGTTTTTT. This gives the protein CSASTASGTGELFF. The chain joins TRBV20-1 to TRBJ2-2; D perhaps matches TRBD1 (5 bases). The CDR3 spans 14 residues. V lost 6 bases and J lost 4, with 15 bases in between. Germline loops: CDR1 DFQATT, CDR2 SNEGSKA (reference sequence).

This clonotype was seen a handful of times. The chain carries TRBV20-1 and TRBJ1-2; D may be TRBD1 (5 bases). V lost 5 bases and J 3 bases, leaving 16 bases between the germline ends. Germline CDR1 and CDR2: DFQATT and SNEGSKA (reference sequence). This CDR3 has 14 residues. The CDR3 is CSADPDGAHYGYTF. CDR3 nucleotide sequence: TGCAGTGCTGACCCAGATGGGGCCCACTATGGCTACACCTTC.

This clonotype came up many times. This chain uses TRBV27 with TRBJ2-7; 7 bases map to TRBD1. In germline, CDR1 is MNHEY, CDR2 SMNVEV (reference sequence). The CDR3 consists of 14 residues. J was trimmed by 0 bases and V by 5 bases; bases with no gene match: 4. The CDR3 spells CASSPGTDSYEQYF. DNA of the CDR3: TGTGCCAGCAGTCCAGGGACAGACTCCTACGAGCAGTACTTC.

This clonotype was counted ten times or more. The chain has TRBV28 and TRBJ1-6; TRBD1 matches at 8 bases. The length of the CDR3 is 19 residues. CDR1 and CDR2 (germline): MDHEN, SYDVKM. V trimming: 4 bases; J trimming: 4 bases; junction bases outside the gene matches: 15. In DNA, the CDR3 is TGTGCCAGCAGTTGGGGGAAGGACAGGGCCCGACCTTATAATTCACCCCTCCACTTT. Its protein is CASSWGKDRARPYNSPLHF.

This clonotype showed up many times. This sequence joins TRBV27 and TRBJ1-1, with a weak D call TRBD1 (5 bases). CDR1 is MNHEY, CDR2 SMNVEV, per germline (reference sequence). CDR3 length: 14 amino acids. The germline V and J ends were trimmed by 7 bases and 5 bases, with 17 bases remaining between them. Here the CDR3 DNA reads TGTGCCAGCATCCCGGTTCTTGGGGGGACTGAAGCTTTCTTT. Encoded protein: CASIPVLGGTEAFF.

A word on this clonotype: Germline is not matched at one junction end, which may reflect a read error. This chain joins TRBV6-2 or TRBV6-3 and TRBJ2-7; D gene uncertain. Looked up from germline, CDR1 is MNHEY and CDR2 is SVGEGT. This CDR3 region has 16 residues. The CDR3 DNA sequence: TGTGCCAGCAGTACCCTCCGTTCTACAATCACCTACGGGCAGTACTTC. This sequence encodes CASSTLRSTITYGQYF.

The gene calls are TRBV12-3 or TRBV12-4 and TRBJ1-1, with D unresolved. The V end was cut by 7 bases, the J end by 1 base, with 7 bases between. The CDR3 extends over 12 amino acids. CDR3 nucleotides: TGTGCCAGCAAGGCATCGAACACTGAAGCTTTCTTT. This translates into CASKASNTEAFF.

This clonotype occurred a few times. DNA for the CDR3: TGTGCCAGCACTTTTGGGAACGCACGCACAGATACGCAGTATTTT. This encodes CASTFGNARTDTQYF. The rearrangement joins TRBV6-6 to TRBJ2-3; D not resolved. The V end was cut by 7 bases, the J end by 1 base, with 15 bases between. CDR3 length: 15 residues. The V gene's germline CDR1 is MNHNY and CDR2 SVGAGI (reference sequence).

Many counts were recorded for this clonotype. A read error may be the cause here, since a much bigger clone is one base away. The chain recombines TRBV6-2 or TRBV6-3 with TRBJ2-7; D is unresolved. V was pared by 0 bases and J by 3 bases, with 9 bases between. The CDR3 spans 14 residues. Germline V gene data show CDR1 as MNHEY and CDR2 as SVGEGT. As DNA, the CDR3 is TGTGCCAGCAGTTACTCGGGTAGACACTACGAGCAGTACTTC. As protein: CASSYSGRHYEQYF.

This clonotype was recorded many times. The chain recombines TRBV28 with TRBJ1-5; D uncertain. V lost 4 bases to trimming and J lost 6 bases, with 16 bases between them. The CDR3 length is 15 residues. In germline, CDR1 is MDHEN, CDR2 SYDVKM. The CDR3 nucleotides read TGTGCCAGCAGTTACTCAGGAGGCGCGGGTCAGCCCCAGCATTTT. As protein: CASSYSGGAGQPQHF.

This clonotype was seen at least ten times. CDR3 DNA sequence: TGCGCCAGCAGCGAAACAACAGGGGGCACCAAAAACATTCAGTACTTC. This encodes CASSETTGGTKNIQYF. V is TRBV5-1 and J is TRBJ2-4; 9 bases are a match to TRBD1. Germline assignment: CDR1 SGHRS and CDR2 YFSETQ. The CDR3 is made up of 16 amino acids. J was trimmed by 2 bases and V by 4 bases; bases with no gene match: 7.

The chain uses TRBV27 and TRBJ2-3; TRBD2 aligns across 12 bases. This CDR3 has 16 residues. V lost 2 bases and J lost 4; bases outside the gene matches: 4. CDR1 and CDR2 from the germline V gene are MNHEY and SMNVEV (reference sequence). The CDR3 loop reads CASSLRTSGRSDTQYF. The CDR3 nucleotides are TGTGCCAGCAGTTTACGCACTAGCGGGAGGTCAGATACGCAGTATTTT.

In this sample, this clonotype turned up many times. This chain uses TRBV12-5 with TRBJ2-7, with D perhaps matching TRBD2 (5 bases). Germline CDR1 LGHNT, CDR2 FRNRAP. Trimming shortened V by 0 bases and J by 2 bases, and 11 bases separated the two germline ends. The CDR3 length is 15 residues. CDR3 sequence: CASGLVVTGTYEQYF. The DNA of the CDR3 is TGTGCTAGTGGTTTGGTTGTCACCGGGACCTACGAGCAGTACTTC.

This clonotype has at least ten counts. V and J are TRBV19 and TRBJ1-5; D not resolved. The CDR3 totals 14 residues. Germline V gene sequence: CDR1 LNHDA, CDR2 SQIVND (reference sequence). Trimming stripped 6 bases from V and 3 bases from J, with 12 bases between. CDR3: CASSEWGINQPQHF. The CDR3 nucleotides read TGTGCCAGTAGCGAGTGGGGTATCAATCAGCCCCAGCATTTT.

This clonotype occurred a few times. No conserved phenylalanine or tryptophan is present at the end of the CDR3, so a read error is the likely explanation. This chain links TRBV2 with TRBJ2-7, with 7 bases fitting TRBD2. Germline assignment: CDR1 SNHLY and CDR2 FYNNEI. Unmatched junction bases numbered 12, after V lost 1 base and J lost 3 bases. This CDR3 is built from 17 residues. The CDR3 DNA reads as TGTGCCAGCAGTGAAGGCTACCGGGGGAGGGGTCACTACGAGCAGTACTTG. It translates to CASSEGYRGRGHYEQYL.